A selection of T cell receptor beta chains follows, all from one sample in a study of cytomegalovirus exposure and HLA in healthy donors. Clones were read by immunoSEQ multiplex PCR, and TCRdb kept only the in-frame ones, dropping some. Its clone listing holds under 65,000 clones. Sequencing was carried out using PBMCs. Every receptor here comes from a woman aged 25 to 39 in good health and CMV-seropositive. The CDR3 runs from the conserved cysteine through the conserved F or W. A D gene is named only where the DNA matches it firmly.

D gene: TRBD1
V gene: TRBV2
J gene: TRBJ1-2
CDR3 protein: CASSETRDRAISF
CDR3 DNA: TGTGCCAGCAGTGAAACTAGGGACAGGGCCATCTCCTTC

D gene: .
V gene: TRBV4-1
J gene: TRBJ2-1
CDR3 protein: CASSPPSNEQFF
CDR3 DNA: TGCGCCAGCAGCCCGCCTAGCAATGAGCAGTTCTTC

D gene: TRBD2
V gene: TRBV7-9
J gene: TRBJ2-7
CDR3 protein: CASNRPGLAAYEQYF
CDR3 DNA: TGTGCCAGCAACCGGCCGGGACTAGCAGCCTACGAGCAGTACTTC

D gene: TRBD1
V gene: TRBV30
J gene: TRBJ2-2
CDR3 protein: CAWRDRDRVAGELFF
CDR3 DNA: TGTGCCTGGAGGGACCGGGACAGGGTTGCCGGGGAGCTGTTTTTT

D gene: TRBD2
V gene: TRBV18
J gene: TRBJ2-3
CDR3 protein: CASSPRAGGPTDTQYF
CDR3 DNA: TGTGCCAGCTCACCACGGGCGGGAGGGCCCACAGATACGCAGTATTTT

D gene: .
V gene: TRBV19
J gene: TRBJ2-1
CDR3 protein: CASSILPSNDHEQFF
CDR3 DNA: TGTGCCAGTAGTATCTTGCCTAGCAATGACCATGAGCAGTTCTTC

D gene: .
V gene: TRBV6-4
J gene: TRBJ1-6
CDR3 protein: CASAPNPGNSPLHF
CDR3 DNA: TGTGCCAGCGCTCCGAATCCAGGGAATTCACCCCTCCACTTT

D gene: TRBD1
V gene: TRBV19
J gene: TRBJ1-5
CDR3 protein: CASSISGTGTDSNQPQHF
CDR3 DNA: TGTGCCAGTAGTATAAGCGGGACAGGAACCGATAGCAATCAGCCCCAGCATTTT

D gene: .
V gene: TRBV5-4
J gene: TRBJ2-7
CDR3 protein: CASSLASSYEQYF
CDR3 DNA: TGTGCCAGCAGCTTGGCTAGCTCCTACGAGCAGTACTTC

D gene: TRBD2
V gene: TRBV18
J gene: TRBJ2-1
CDR3 protein: CASSPTNGGKNEQFF
CDR3 DNA: TGTGCCAGCTCACCAACGAACGGGGGGAAGAATGAGCAGTTCTTC

D gene: TRBD2
V gene: TRBV5-5
J gene: TRBJ2-7
CDR3 protein: CASSWTSGSYEQYF
CDR3 DNA: TGTGCCAGCAGCTGGACTAGCGGGAGCTACGAGCAGTACTTC

D gene: .
V gene: TRBV10-2
J gene: TRBJ2-3
CDR3 protein: CASSEFGQGGYTDTQYF
CDR3 DNA: TGCGCCAGCAGTGAGTTTGGTCAGGGGGGTTACACAGATACGCAGTATTTT

D gene: .
V gene: TRBV6-1
J gene: TRBJ2-2
CDR3 protein: CASSEDTGAGELFF
CDR3 DNA: TGTGCCAGCAGTGAAGATACGGGGGCCGGGGAGCTGTTTTTT

D gene: .
V gene: TRBV2
J gene: TRBJ1-2
CDR3 protein: CASSGQNYGYTF
CDR3 DNA: TGTGCCAGCAGTGGACAGAACTATGGCTACACCTTC

D gene: .
V gene: TRBV29-1
J gene: TRBJ2-7
CDR3 protein: CSVDHTGSYEQYF
CDR3 DNA: TGCAGCGTAGACCATACGGGTAGCTACGAGCAGTACTTC

D gene: TRBD1
V gene: TRBV30
J gene: TRBJ1-6
CDR3 protein: CAWSAGQDNSPLHF
CDR3 DNA: TGTGCCTGGAGTGCAGGACAGGATAATTCACCCCTCCACTTT

D gene: TRBD1
V gene: TRBV29-1
J gene: TRBJ2-7
CDR3 protein: CSGEGPDRGLSYEQYF
CDR3 DNA: TGCAGCGGTGAAGGACCCGACAGGGGACTTTCCTACGAGCAGTACTTC

D gene: .
V gene: TRBV6-1
J gene: TRBJ1-5
CDR3 protein: CASSEARRGAGQPQHF
CDR3 DNA: TGTGCCAGCAGTGAAGCACGCCGGGGGGCGGGACAGCCCCAGCATTTT

D gene: .
V gene: TRBV18
J gene: TRBJ1-1
CDR3 protein: CASSPLPGAGNTEAFF
CDR3 DNA: TGTGCCAGCTCACCTTTGCCAGGGGCAGGGAACACTGAAGCTTTCTTT

D gene: .
V gene: TRBV20-1
J gene: TRBJ1-1
CDR3 protein: CSAAQGTEAFF
CDR3 DNA: TGCAGTGCTGCTCAGGGGACTGAAGCTTTCTTT

D gene: TRBD2
V gene: TRBV5-8
J gene: TRBJ2-3
CDR3 protein: CASSRRLAVQEGTQYF
CDR3 DNA: TGTGCCAGCAGCCGGAGACTAGCGGTACAGGAAGGTACGCAGTATTTT

D gene: .
V gene: TRBV2
J gene: TRBJ2-1
CDR3 protein: CASSEDGSSYNEQFF
CDR3 DNA: TGTGCCAGCAGTGAGGACGGGAGCTCCTACAATGAGCAGTTCTTC

D gene: .
V gene: TRBV15
J gene: TRBJ2-7
CDR3 protein: CATSRDLVQGSPYEQYF
CDR3 DNA: TGTGCCACCAGCAGAGATCTGGTACAAGGGAGCCCCTACGAGCAGTACTTC

D gene: TRBD2
V gene: TRBV9
J gene: TRBJ2-7
CDR3 protein: CASSVSSGNYEQYF
CDR3 DNA: TGTGCCAGCAGCGTCAGCAGCGGGAACTACGAGCAGTACTTC

D gene: TRBD2
V gene: TRBV10-3
J gene: TRBJ2-7
CDR3 protein: CAIRGDEQYF
CDR3 DNA: TGTGCCATCCGGGGGGACGAGCAGTACTTC

D gene: .
V gene: TRBV5-1
J gene: TRBJ2-3
CDR3 protein: CASTRAGGSSTDTQYF
CDR3 DNA: TGCGCCAGCACGAGGGCAGGGGGGTCCTCCACAGATACGCAGTATTTT

D gene: TRBD1
V gene: TRBV19
J gene: TRBJ1-2
CDR3 protein: CASTLDRGSYGYTF
CDR3 DNA: TGTGCCAGTACCCTTGACAGGGGTAGCTATGGCTACACCTTC

D gene: .
V gene: TRBV19
J gene: TRBJ2-2
CDR3 protein: CASSPSSNTGELFF
CDR3 DNA: TGTGCCAGTAGTCCATCATCGAACACCGGGGAGCTGTTTTTT

D gene: TRBD1
V gene: TRBV5-1
J gene: TRBJ2-3
CDR3 protein: CASSWDRDSTDTQYF
CDR3 DNA: TGCGCCAGCAGCTGGGACAGGGACAGCACAGATACGCAGTATTTT

D gene: .
V gene: TRBV28
J gene: TRBJ2-7
CDR3 protein: CASTAAGVSYEQYF
CDR3 DNA: TGTGCCAGCACCGCCGCCGGGGTCTCCTACGAGCAGTACTTC

D gene: .
V gene: TRBV9
J gene: TRBJ2-1
CDR3 protein: CASSPRLGNKNEQFF
CDR3 DNA: TGTGCCAGCAGCCCAAGACTAGGGAATAAGAATGAGCAGTTCTTC

D gene: .
V gene: TRBV7-9
J gene: TRBJ1-1
CDR3 protein: CASSPGFSWQEAFF
CDR3 DNA: TGTGCCAGCAGCCCGGGTTTTTCATGGCAGGAAGCTTTCTTT

D gene: TRBD2
V gene: TRBV6-4
J gene: TRBJ2-3
CDR3 protein: CASSPSSGGSTDTQYF
CDR3 DNA: TGTGCCAGCAGCCCCTCTAGCGGGGGTAGCACAGATACGCAGTATTTT

D gene: .
V gene: TRBV5-3
J gene: TRBJ1-5
CDR3 protein: CARMEGVKPQHF
CDR3 DNA: TGTGCCAGAATGGAGGGTGTTAAGCCCCAGCATTTT

D gene: .
V gene: TRBV10-2
J gene: TRBJ1-5
CDR3 protein: CASTLSSNQPQHF
CDR3 DNA: TGCGCCAGCACCCTCTCTAGCAATCAGCCCCAGCATTTT

D gene: .
V gene: TRBV7-6
J gene: TRBJ2-2
CDR3 protein: CASSSYRVQPGELFF
CDR3 DNA: TGTGCCAGCAGCTCCTACAGGGTCCAACCCGGGGAGCTGTTTTTT

D gene: .
V gene: TRBV6-5
J gene: TRBJ1-4
CDR3 protein: CASSPRGTGEKLFF
CDR3 DNA: TGTGCCAGCAGTCCCCGGGGTACGGGTGAAAAACTGTTTTTT

D gene: .
V gene: TRBV7-9
J gene: TRBJ2-7
CDR3 protein: CASSVRDTVYEQYF
CDR3 DNA: TGTGCCAGCAGCGTCCGGGACACCGTCTATGAGCAGTACTTC

D gene: TRBD1
V gene: TRBV10-3
J gene: TRBJ2-5
CDR3 protein: CAISEGGQGAKETQYF
CDR3 DNA: TGTGCCATCAGTGAAGGGGGACAGGGGGCCAAAGAGACCCAGTACTTC